Each of the 15 T cell receptor beta chains below was sequenced from the same sample in a study of Ad26.COV2.S vaccination and SARS-CoV-2 variants. Treatment meaning: 15 to 20 received Ad26.COV2.S at low or high dose, single or two shots; 5 received placebo; per-sample allocation not given. Sampling took place 63 days after the first vaccine or placebo injection. TCRdb's copy holds only in-frame clones and misses some; the assay was immunoSEQ multiplex PCR. This table holds a few hundred thousand clones, roughly 85% found once. The source material was peripheral blood, sampled in a trial of Ad26.COV2.S vaccine versus placebo. The receptors derive from a person between 18 and 65 years old who received the Ad26.COV2.S COVID-19 vaccine or a placebo.

As DNA, the CDR3 is TGCGCCAGCAGCTCAAAAGCGGGGGAATACGAGCAGTACTTC. Residues: CASSSKAGEYEQYF. V usage is TRBV4-1 and J usage is TRBJ2-7; 8 bases line up with TRBD2. V shed 5 bases and J 4 bases; nucleotides not matched to a gene: 7. The CDR3 has 14 amino acids. The germline V gene has CDR1 MGHRA and CDR2 YSYEKL.

A single count supports this clone. CDR3 sequence: CAIPPGGLSDNEQFF. CDR3 coding DNA: TGTGCCATCCCCCCTGGGGGGCTTTCTGACAATGAGCAGTTCTTC. This chain connects TRBV13 to TRBJ2-1, with D possibly called TRBD1 or TRBD2 (6 bases each). The V and J ends lost 10 bases and 5 bases respectively, with 21 bases between them. Per germline, CDR1 PRHDT and CDR2 FYEKMQ (reference sequence). CDR3 length: 15 residues.

This chain joins TRBV4-1 and TRBJ2-7, with 7 bases lining up with TRBD2. Per germline, CDR1 MGHRA and CDR2 YSYEKL. CDR3 length: 13 residues. Trimming removed 1 base from V and 6 bases from J; junction bases left unmatched: 3. Here the CDR3 reads CASSQGLASEQYF. CDR3 DNA sequence: TGCGCCAGCAGCCAAGGACTAGCATCCGAGCAGTACTTC.

V usage is TRBV29-1 and J usage is TRBJ2-1, with D possibly called TRBD1 or TRBD2 (6 bases each). Germline CDR1 SQVTM, CDR2 ANQGSEA. This CDR3 is built from 14 residues. With 4 bases removed from V and 4 bases from J, the gap between germline ends came to 14 bases. The CDR3 DNA is TGCAGCGTTGTTAGGGGGGAGCAGTACAATGAGCAGTTCTTC. This translates into CSVVRGEQYNEQFF.

V and J are TRBV7-9 and TRBJ1-6; TRBD1 matches 9 bases. Germline loops: CDR1 SEHNR, CDR2 FQNEAQ (reference sequence). V shed 5 bases and J 10 bases; nucleotides not matched to a gene: 9. The CDR3 is 15 amino acids. Here the CDR3 reads CASSEGQGVGSPLHF. The CDR3 bases are TGTGCCAGCAGCGAGGGACAGGGAGTAGGGTCACCCCTCCACTTT.

This clone was found a few times. The chain combines TRBV30 with TRBJ1-4; D unclear. In germline, CDR1 is GTSNPN, CDR2 SVGIG (reference sequence). The CDR3 consists of 17 residues. Trimming pared 2 bases from V and 4 bases from J, leaving 20 bases between. The CDR3, as DNA: TGTGCCTGGAGTACTGGACTCTCCGGGCGTGGTAATGAAAAACTGTTTTTT. It is translated as CAWSTGLSGRGNEKLFF. Drawing the rest from reference TRBV30 and TRBJ1-4, the complete variable domain is SQTIHQWPATLVQPVGSPLSLECTVEGTSNPNLYWYRQAAGRGLQLLFYSVGIGQISSEVPQNLSASRPQDRQFILSSKKLLLSDSGFYLCAWSTGLSGRGNEKLFFGSGTQLSVL.

This chain uses TRBV7-2 with TRBJ2-1, with 7 bases lining up with TRBD1. There are 14 residues in the CDR3. V was pared by 6 bases and J by 0 bases, with 2 bases of the junction left unmatched. CDR1 is SGHTA, CDR2 FQGNSA, per germline. The CDR3 sequence: CASRGGVSYNEQFF. The DNA of the CDR3 is TGTGCCAGCAGAGGGGGCGTCTCCTACAATGAGCAGTTCTTC.

This clone was observed a single time. The J gene is TRBJ1-1, the V gene TRBV6-5; D gene unclear. Trimming left V 8 bases short and J 10 bases short, with 14 bases between. This CDR3 spans 11 amino acids. Germline CDR1 MNHEY, CDR2 SVGAGI. CDR3 in amino acids: CASWTFRGAFF. The CDR3, as DNA: TGTGCCAGCTGGACCTTTCGAGGAGCTTTCTTT.

In this sample, this clone turned up a few times. V and J are TRBV14 and TRBJ2-7; 7 bases are a match to TRBD1. Germline assignment: CDR1 SGHDN and CDR2 FVKESK. CDR3 length: 15 amino acids. The J segment lost 0 bases and the V segment lost 4 bases, leaving 6 bases of the junction unmatched. The CDR3 DNA is TGTGCCAGCAGCCCTCGGACAGGTGTCTCCTACGAGCAGTACTTC. Translation: CASSPRTGVSYEQYF.

V and J are TRBV3-1 (or the pseudogene TRBV3-2) and TRBJ2-7; D gene uncertain. The length of the CDR3 is 11 residues. Germline V lookup: CDR1 LGHDT, CDR2 YNNKEL (reference sequence). Trimming cost V 1 base and J 10 bases, with 8 bases left between them. The CDR3 sequence is CASSQGRVQYF. The CDR3, as DNA: TGTGCCAGCAGCCAAGGAAGAGTACAGTACTTC.

The V and J genes are TRBV4-1 and TRBJ2-2, with D perhaps TRBD1 or TRBD2 (5 bases each). The ends were cut back, 4 bases at V and 3 bases at J, with 9 bases in the middle. The CDR3 consists of 14 residues. The germline gives CDR1 MGHRA, CDR2 YSYEKL. The CDR3 is CASSPGRYTGELFF. CDR3 in DNA: TGCGCCAGCAGCCCGGGACGGTACACCGGGGAGCTGTTTTTT.

This clone has a count of ten or more. The identical CDR3 is also encoded by other nucleotide sequences in the sample. The CDR3: CASSPGQYSNQPQHF. For the CDR3, the DNA is TGTGCCAGCAGTCCGGGACAGTATAGCAATCAGCCCCAGCATTTT. The V call is TRBV6-5, the J call TRBJ1-5, with 7 bases that match TRBD1. V lost 5 bases and J lost 0; bases outside the gene matches: 4. The CDR3 totals 15 residues. Per the germline V gene, CDR1 is MNHEY and CDR2 is SVGAGI.

The rearrangement links TRBV11-1 to TRBJ2-1; 7 bases line up with TRBD2. Germline trimming cut 5 bases from V and 6 bases from J; bases unmatched to any gene: 13. This CDR3 spans 16 amino acids. The germline V gene has CDR1 SGHAT and CDR2 FQDESV (reference sequence). The CDR3 region is CASSPRGSGTLNEQFF. CDR3 bases: TGTGCCAGCAGCCCCCGGGGGAGCGGGACTCTCAATGAGCAGTTCTTC.

This clone occurred once. The J gene is TRBJ1-1, the V gene TRBV4-1; 10 bases fit TRBD1. CDR3 length: 14 amino acids. V was pared by 5 bases and J by 8 bases, with 8 bases of the junction left unmatched. CDR1 MGHRA and CDR2 YSYEKL come from the germline V gene. The CDR3 DNA reads as TGCGCCAGCAGCTCCCCCGGGACAGGGGTAGAAGCTTTCTTT. Encoded protein: CASSSPGTGVEAFF.

The chain is built from TRBV29-1 and TRBJ1-5, with 8 bases fitting TRBD1. Trimming removed 4 bases from V and 6 bases from J; junction bases left unmatched: 8. This CDR3 is built from 14 residues. CDR1 is SQVTM and CDR2 is ANQGSEA in the germline V gene. The CDR3 spells CSVGQAGGGQPQHF. The DNA of the CDR3 is TGCAGCGTTGGGCAGGCAGGGGGCGGTCAGCCCCAGCATTTT. The full variable domain, with the rest looked up from reference TRBV29-1 and TRBJ1-5, is SAVISQKPSRDICQRGTSLTIQCQVDSQVTMMFWYRQQPGQSLTLIATANQGSEATYESGFVIDKFPISRPNLTFSTLTVSNMSPEDSSIYLCSVGQAGGGQPQHFGDGTRLSIL.